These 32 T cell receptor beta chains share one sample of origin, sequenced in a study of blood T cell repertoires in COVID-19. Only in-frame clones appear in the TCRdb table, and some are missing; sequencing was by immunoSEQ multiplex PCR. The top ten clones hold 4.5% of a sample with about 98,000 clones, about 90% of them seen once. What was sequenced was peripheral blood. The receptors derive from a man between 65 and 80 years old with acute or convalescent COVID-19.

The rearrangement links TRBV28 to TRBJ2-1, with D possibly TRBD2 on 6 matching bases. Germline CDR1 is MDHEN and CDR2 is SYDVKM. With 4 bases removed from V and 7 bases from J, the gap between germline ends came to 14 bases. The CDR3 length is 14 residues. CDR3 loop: CASSYWRVRNEQFF. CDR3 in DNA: TGTGCCAGCAGTTACTGGAGGGTGAGAAATGAGCAGTTCTTC. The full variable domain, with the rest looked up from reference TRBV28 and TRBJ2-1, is DVKVTQSSRYLVKRTGEKVFLECVQDMDHENMFWYRQDPGLGLRLIYFSYDVKMKEKGDIPEGYSVSREKKERFSLILESASTNQTSMYLCASSYWRVRNEQFFGPGTRLTVL.

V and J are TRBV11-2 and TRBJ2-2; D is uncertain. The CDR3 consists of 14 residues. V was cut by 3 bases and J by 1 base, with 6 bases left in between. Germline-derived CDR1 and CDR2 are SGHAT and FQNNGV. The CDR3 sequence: CASSFPGNTGELFF. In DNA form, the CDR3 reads TGTGCCAGCAGCTTTCCCGGGAACACCGGGGAGCTGTTTTTT.

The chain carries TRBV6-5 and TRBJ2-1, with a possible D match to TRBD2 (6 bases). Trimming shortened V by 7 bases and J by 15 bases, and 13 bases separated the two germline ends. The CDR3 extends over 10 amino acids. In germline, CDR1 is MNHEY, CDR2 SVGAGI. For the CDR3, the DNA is TGTGCCAGCACCCGGGGGACTGCGTTCTTC. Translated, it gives CASTRGTAFF.

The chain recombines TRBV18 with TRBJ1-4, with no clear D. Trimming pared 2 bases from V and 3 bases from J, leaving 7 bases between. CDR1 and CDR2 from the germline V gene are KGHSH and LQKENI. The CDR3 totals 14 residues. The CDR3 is CASSPGGSNEKLFF. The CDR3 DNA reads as TGTGCCAGCTCACCAGGCGGATCTAATGAAAAACTGTTTTTT.

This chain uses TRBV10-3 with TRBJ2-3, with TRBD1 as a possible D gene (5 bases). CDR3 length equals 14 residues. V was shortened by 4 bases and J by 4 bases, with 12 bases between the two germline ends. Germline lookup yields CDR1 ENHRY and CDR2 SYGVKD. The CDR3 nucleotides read TGTGCCATCAGTGCTGGGGCCACCCCAGATACGCAGTATTTT. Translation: CAISAGATPDTQYF.

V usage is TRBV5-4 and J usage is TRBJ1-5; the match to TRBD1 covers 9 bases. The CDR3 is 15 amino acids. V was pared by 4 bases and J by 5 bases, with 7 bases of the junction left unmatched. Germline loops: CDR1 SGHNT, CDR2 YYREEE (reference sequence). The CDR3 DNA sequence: TGTGCCAGCAGCCAAGGGACAGGGAGACATCAGCCCCAGCATTTT. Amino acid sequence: CASSQGTGRHQPQHF.

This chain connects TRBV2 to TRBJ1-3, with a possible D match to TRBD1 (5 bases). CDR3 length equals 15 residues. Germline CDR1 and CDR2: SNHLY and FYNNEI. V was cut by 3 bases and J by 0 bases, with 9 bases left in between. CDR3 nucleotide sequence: TGTGCCAGCAGTGACGAGGACAACTCTGGAAACACCATATATTTT. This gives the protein CASSDEDNSGNTIYF.

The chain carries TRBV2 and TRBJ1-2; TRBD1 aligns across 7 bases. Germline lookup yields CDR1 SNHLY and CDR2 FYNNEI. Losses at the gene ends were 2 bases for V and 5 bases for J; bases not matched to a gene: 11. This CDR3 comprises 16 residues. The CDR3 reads CASSETITGDQYGYTF. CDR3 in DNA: TGTGCCAGCAGTGAAACTATTACAGGGGACCAATATGGCTACACCTTC.

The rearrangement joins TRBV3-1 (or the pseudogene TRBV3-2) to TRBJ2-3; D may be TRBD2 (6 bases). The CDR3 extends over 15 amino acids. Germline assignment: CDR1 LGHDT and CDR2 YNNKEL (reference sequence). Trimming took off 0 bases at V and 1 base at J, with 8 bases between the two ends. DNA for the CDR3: TGTGCCAGCAGCCAAGAGTCGGGGGGCACAGATACGCAGTATTTT. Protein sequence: CASSQESGGTDTQYF.

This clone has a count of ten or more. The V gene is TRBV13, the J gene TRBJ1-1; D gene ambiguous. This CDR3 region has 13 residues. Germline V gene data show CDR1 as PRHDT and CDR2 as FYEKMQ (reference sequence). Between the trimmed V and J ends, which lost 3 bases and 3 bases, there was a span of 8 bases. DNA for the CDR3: TGTGCCAGCAGCTTTCTAACGGACACTGAAGCTTTCTTT. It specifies CASSFLTDTEAFF. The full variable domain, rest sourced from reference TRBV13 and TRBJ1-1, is AAGVIQSPRHLIKEKRETATLKCYPIPRHDTVYWYQQGPGQDPQFLISFYEKMQSDKGSIPDRFSAQQFSDYHSELNMSSLELGDSALYFCASSFLTDTEAFFGQGTRLTVV.

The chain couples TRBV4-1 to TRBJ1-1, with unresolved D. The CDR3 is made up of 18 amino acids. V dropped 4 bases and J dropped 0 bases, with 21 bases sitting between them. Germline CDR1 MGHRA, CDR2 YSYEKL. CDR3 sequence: CASSPTPRSGPVNTEAFF. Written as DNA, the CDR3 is TGCGCCAGCAGCCCTACCCCGCGGAGCGGTCCCGTGAACACTGAAGCTTTCTTT.

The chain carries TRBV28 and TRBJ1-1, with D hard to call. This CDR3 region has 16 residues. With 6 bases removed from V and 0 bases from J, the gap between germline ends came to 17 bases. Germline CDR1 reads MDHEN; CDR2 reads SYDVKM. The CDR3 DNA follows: TGTGCCAGCAGCCTAACCGACATGATCATGAACACTGAAGCTTTCTTT. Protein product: CASSLTDMIMNTEAFF.

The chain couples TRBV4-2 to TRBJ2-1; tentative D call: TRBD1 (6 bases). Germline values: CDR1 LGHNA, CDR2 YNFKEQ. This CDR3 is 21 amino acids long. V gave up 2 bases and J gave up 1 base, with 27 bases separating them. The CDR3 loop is CASSQTQVGRGPSGSYNEQFF. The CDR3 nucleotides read TGTGCCAGCAGCCAAACCCAAGTGGGCAGGGGCCCCTCCGGATCCTACAATGAGCAGTTCTTC.

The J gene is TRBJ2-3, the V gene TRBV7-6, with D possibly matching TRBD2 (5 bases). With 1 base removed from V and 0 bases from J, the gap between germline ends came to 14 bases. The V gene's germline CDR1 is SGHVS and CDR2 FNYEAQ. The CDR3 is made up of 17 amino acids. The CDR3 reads CASSLELRGASTDTQYF. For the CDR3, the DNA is TGTGCCAGCAGCTTAGAGTTACGGGGAGCTAGCACAGATACGCAGTATTTT.

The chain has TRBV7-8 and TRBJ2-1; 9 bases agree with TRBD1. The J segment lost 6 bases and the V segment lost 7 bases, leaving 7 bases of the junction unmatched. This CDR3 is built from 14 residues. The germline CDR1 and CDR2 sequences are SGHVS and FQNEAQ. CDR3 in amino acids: CASTEDRGLNEQFF. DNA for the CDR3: TGTGCCAGCACTGAGGACAGGGGTCTCAATGAGCAGTTCTTC.

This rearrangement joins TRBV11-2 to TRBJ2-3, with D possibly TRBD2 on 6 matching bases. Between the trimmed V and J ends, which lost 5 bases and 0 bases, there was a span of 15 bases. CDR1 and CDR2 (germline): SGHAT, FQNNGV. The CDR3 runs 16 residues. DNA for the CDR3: TGTGCCAGCAGCGGCGTGGGACTGAGAAGCACAGATACGCAGTATTTT. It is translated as CASSGVGLRSTDTQYF.

The CDR3 reads CASSDPTGLVVKNIQYF. CDR3 in DNA: TGTGCCAGCAGTGACCCGACAGGGCTAGTAGTCAAAAACATTCAGTACTTC. The rearrangement joins TRBV6-1 to TRBJ2-4; 7 bases match TRBD1. With V trimmed by 3 bases and J by 3 bases, 11 bases remained unmatched. This CDR3 has 17 residues. CDR1 is MNHNS and CDR2 is SASEGT in the germline V gene.

CDR3 loop: CASSRGGLTEAFF. For the CDR3, the DNA is TGTGCCAGCAGCCGCGGCGGCCTCACTGAAGCTTTCTTT. The gene calls are TRBV9 and TRBJ1-1, with D unclear. Looked up from germline, CDR1 is SGDLS and CDR2 is YYNGEE. V shed 4 bases and J shed 4 bases, with 11 bases lying between them. This CDR3 has 13 amino acids.

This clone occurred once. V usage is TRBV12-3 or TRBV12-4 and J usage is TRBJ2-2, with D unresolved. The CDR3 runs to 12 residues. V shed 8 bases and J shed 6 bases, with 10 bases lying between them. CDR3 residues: CASSRIAGELFF. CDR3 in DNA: TGTGCCAGCTCTAGAATAGCCGGGGAGCTGTTTTTT.

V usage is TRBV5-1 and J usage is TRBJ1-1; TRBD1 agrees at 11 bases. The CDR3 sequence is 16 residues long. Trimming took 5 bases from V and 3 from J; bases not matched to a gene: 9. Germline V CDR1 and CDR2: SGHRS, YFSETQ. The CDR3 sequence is CASRKDRGRADTEAFF. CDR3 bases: TGCGCCAGCAGAAAGGACAGGGGGCGGGCTGACACTGAAGCTTTCTTT.

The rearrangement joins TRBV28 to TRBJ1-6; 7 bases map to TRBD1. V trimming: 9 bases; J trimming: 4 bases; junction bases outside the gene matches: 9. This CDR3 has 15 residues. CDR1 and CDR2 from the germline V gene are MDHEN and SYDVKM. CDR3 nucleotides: TGTGCCAGTATCCGATCGGGACAGTATAATTCACCCCTCCACTTT. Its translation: CASIRSGQYNSPLHF.

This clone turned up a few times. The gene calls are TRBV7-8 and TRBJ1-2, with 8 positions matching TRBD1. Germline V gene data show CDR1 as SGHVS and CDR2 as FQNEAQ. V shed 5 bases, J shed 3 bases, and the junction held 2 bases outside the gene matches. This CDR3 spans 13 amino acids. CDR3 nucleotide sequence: TGTGCCAGCAGCCTGGGACAGGACTATGGCTACACCTTC. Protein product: CASSLGQDYGYTF. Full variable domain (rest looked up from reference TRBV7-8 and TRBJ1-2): GAGVSQSPRYKVAKRGQDVALRCDPISGHVSLFWYQQALGQGPEFLTYFQNEAQLDKSGLPSDRFFAERPEGSVSTLKIQRTQQEDSAVYLCASSLGQDYGYTFGSGTRLTVV.

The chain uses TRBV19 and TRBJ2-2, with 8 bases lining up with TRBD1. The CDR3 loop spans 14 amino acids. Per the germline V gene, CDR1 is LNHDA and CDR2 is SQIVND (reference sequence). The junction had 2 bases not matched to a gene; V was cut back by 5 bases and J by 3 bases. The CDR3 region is CASSDRGDTGELFF. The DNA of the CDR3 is TGTGCCAGTAGTGACAGGGGTGACACCGGGGAGCTGTTTTTT.

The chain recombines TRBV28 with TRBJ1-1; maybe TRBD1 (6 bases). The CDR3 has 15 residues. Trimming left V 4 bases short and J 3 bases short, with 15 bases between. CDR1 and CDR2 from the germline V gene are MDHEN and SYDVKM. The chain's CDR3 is CASSSPYRQDTEAFF. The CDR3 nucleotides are TGTGCCAGCAGTTCGCCCTACCGACAGGACACTGAAGCTTTCTTT.

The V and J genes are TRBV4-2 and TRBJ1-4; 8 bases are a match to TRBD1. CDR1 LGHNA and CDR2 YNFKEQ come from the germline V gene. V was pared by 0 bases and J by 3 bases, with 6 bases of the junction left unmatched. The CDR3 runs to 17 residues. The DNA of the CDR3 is TGTGCCAGCAGCCAAGAACCCCGACAGGGGCCTAATGAAAAACTGTTTTTT. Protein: CASSQEPRQGPNEKLFF.

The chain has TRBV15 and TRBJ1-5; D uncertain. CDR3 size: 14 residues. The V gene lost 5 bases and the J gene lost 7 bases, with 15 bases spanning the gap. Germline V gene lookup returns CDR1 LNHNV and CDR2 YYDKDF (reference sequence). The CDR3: CATSRKVERQPQHF. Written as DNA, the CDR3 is TGTGCCACCAGCCGGAAGGTGGAGCGGCAGCCCCAGCATTTT.

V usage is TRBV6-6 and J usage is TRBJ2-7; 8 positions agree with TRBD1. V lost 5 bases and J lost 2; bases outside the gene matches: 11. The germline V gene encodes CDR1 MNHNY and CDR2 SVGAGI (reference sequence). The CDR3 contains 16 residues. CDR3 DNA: TGTGCCAGCAGTCAGGGGCCGGGACAGGTTACCTACGAGCAGTACTTC. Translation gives CASSQGPGQVTYEQYF.

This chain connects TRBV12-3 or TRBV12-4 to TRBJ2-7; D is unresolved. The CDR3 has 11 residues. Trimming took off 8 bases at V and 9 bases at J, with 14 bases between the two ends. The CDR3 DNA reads TGTGCCAGCCGTTCAGGTCTAAGGCAGTACTTC. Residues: CASRSGLRQYF.

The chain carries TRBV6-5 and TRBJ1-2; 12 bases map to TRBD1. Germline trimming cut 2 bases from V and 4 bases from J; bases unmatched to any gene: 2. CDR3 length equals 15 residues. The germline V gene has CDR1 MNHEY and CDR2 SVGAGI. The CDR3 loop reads CASSYGTGGLYGYTF. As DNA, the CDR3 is TGTGCCAGCAGTTACGGGACAGGGGGCCTCTATGGCTACACCTTC.

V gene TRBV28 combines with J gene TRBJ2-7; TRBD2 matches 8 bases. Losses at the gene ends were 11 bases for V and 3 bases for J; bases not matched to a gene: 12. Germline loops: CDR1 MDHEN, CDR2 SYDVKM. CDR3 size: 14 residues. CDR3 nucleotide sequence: TGTGCCTGCTCGGGTGCGGGGGGACTCTACGAGCAGTACTTC. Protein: CACSGAGGLYEQYF.

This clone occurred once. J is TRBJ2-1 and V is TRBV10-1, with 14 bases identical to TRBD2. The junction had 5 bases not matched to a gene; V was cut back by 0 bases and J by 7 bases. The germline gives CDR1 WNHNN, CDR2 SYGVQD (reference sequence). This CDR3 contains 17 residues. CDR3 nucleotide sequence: TGCGCCAGCAGTGAGTCGGTAGGACTAGCGGGGGGTAATGAGCAGTTCTTC. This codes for CASSESVGLAGGNEQFF.

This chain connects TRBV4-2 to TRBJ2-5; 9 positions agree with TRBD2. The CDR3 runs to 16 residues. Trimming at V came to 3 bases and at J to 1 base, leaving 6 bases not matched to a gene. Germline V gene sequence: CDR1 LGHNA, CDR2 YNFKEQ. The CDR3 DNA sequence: TGTGCCAGCAGCCAGCGTGGGACTAGCAGCCAAGAGACCCAGTACTTC. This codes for CASSQRGTSSQETQYF.